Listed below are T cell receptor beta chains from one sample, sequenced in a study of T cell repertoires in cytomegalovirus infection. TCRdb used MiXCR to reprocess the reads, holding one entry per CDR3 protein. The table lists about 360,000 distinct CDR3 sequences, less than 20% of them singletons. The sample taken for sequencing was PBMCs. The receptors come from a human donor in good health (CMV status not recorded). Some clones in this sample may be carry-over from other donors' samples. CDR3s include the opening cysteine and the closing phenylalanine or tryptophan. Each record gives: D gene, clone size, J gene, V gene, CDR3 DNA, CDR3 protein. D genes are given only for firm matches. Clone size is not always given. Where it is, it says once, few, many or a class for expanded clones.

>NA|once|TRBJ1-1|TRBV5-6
TGTGCCAGCATAGAAGGTGTCCTCACCGACTTGGGGACTGAAGCTTTCTTT
CASIEGVLTDLGTEAFF
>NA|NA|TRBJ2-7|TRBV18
TGTGCCAGCTCACCCTCAGGGGGGGGGCAGTACTTC
CASSPSGGGQYF
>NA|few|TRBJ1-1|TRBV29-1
TGCAGCGTTGTACACAGTTCCGCTGAAGCTTTCTTT
CSVVHSSAEAFF
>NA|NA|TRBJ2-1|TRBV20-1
TGCAGTGCTAGATTCGGCTCCCCGGAAAGAAATGAGCAGTTCTTC
CSARFGSPERNEQFF
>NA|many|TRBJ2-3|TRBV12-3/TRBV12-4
TGTGCCAGCGGGAGCACAGATACGCAGTATTTT
CASGSTDTQYF
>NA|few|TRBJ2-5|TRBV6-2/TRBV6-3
TGTGCCAGCAGTTACGTTCGGGGCCGGGGCCAAGAGACCCAGTACTTC
CASSYVRGRGQETQYF
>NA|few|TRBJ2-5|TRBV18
TGTGCCAGCTCACCGTCGGGGTCGGAGACCCAGTACTTC
CASSPSGSETQYF
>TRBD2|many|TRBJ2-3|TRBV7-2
TGTGCCAGCAGCGGGGGACTAGCGGCTCGCACAGATACGCAGTATTTT
CASSGGLAARTDTQYF
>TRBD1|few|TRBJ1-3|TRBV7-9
TGTGCCAGCAGCAGAGACAGGGGAAGGAGAGGAAACACCATATATTTT
CASSRDRGRRGNTIYF
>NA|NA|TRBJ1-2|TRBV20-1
TGCAGTGCTAGGAAGGGGGACATCGATGGCTACACCTTC
CSARKGDIDGYTF
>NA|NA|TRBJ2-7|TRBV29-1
TGCAGCGTTCTGACAGGCAACAACTACGAGCAGTACTTC
CSVLTGNNYEQYF
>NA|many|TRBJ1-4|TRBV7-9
TGTGCCAGCGCCGGGGGGACTAATGAAAAACTGTTTTTT
CASAGGTNEKLFF
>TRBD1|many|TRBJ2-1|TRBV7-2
TGTGCCAGCAGTCTGCAGGGGGTGACCTACAATGAGCAGTTCTTC
CASSLQGVTYNEQFF
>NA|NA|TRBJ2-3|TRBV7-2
TGTGCCAGCAGCTTAGGCCCCCCCTGGGCGGATACGCAGTATTTT
CASSLGPPWADTQYF
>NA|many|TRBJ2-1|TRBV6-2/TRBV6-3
TGTGCCAGCGCTACTAGAGTTTCCCATGAGCAGTTCTTC
CASATRVSHEQFF
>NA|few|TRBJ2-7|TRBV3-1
TGTGCCAGCAGCCCCGCCCCGGGGCCTAGCTACGAGCAGTACTTC
CASSPAPGPSYEQYF
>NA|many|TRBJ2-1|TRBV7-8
TGTGCCAGCAGCTTAGCCACCACGAGGAATGAGCAGTTCTTC
CASSLATTRNEQFF
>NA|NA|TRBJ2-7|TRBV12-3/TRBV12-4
TGTGCCAGCAGTATGACAGCTACCTACGAGCAGTACTTC
CASSMTATYEQYF
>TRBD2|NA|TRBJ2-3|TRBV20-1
TGCAGTGCCAGACTTAGCGGGGCTAGCACAGATACGCAGTATTTT
CSARLSGASTDTQYF
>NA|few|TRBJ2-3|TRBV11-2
TGTGCCAGCAGCTTATGGGCTAGCGATAGCACAGATACGCAGTATTTT
CASSLWASDSTDTQYF
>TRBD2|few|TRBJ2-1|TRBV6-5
TGTGCCAGCAGACCTAGCGGGCCGTACAATGAGCAGTTCTTC
CASRPSGPYNEQFF
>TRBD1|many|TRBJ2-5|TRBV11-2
TGTGCCAGCAGCTTAGATCGTGCGGGGACAGGTTGGGGTTTAGAGACCCAGTACTTC
CASSLDRAGTGWGLETQYF
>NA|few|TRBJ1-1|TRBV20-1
TGCAGTGCTAGCAAACCCCGGGGCTCGAGTTGGGCTGAAGCTTTCTTT
CSASKPRGSSWAEAFF
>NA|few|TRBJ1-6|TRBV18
TGTGCCAGCGCCCTGAGGGGGGGCGCAGATAATTCACCCCTCCACTTT
CASALRGGADNSPLHF
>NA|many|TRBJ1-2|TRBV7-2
TGTGCCAGCAGCACCGGGACCGGTTATGGCTACACCTTC
CASSTGTGYGYTF
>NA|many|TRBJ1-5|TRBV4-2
TGTGCCAGCAGCCAAGACCCCAGCCGGGAGCAGCCCCAGCATTTT
CASSQDPSREQPQHF
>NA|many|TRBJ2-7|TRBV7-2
TGTGCCAGCAGCTTATTCCCCAGGGTCAACGAGCAGTACTTC
CASSLFPRVNEQYF
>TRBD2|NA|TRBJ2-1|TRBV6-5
TGTGCCAGCAGACGGCTAGCGGGGGACTACAATGAGCAGTTCTTC
CASRRLAGDYNEQFF
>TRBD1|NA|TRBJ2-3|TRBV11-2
TGTGCCAGCAGCCAGGGACAGAGCCCTAAATACACAGATACGCAGTATTTT
CASSQGQSPKYTDTQYF
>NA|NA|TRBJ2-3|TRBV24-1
TGTGCCACCAGGGGGCACGGCACAGATACGCAGTATTTT
CATRGHGTDTQYF
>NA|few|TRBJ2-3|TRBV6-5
TGTGCCAGCAGTACGGACAGTGCTGGCACAGATACGCAGTATTTT
CASSTDSAGTDTQYF
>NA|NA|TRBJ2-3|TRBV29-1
TGCAGCCACCTCGCTCCAGATACGCAGTATTTT
CSHLAPDTQYF
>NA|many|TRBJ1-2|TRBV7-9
TGTGCCAGCAGCTTACCCCAGACAGGTGGCTACACCTTC
CASSLPQTGGYTF
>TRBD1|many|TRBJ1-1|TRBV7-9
TGTGCCAGCAGACAGGGGTGGGAGAACACTGAAGCTTTCTTT
CASRQGWENTEAFF
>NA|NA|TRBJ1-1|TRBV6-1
TGTGCCAGCACCAACCTCCCGGGACAAGGGAGTAGGACTGAAGCTTTCTTT
CASTNLPGQGSRTEAFF
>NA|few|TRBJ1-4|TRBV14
TGTGCCAGCAGCCAGGTCAACGAAAAACTGTTTTTT
CASSQVNEKLFF
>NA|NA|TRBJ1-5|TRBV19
TGTGCCAGCCAAACGGGGACGGTCAATCAGCCCCAGCATTTT
CASQTGTVNQPQHF
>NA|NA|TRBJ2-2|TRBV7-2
TGTGCCAGCAGCTTAGCAGGGACACACACCGGGGAGCTGTTTTTT
CASSLAGTHTGELFF
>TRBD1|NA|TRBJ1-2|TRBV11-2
TGTGCCAGCAGAATACTCACAGGGGCGGCCGATGGCTACACCTTC
CASRILTGAADGYTF
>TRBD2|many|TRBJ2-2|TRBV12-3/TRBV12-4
TGTGCCACCTCAAAGGCTAGCGGGGGGTCGAACACCGGGGAGCTGTTTTTT
CATSKASGGSNTGELFF
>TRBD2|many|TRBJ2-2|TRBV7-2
TGTGCCAGCAGCCCTATGAGCGGGATCACCGGGGAGCTGTTTTTT
CASSPMSGITGELFF
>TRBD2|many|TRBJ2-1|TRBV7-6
TGTGCCAGCACCCTAGTTGCGAGCGGGGGTGAGCAGTTCTTC
CASTLVASGGEQFF
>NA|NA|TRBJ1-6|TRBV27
TGTGCCAGTAGGGAGTTAAATTCACCCCTCCACTTT
CASRELNSPLHF
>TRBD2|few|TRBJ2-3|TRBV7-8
TGTGCCAGCAGCCCAGCCCGGGGGGGGCTCACAGATACGCAGTATTTT
CASSPARGGLTDTQYF
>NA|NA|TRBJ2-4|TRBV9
TGTGCCAGCAGCCCCCCCTTCGAAAACATTCAGTACTTC
CASSPPFENIQYF
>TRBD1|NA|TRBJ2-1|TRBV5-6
TGTGCCAGCAGCTCAGACAGGGCGAGTACTTACAATGAGCAGTTCTTC
CASSSDRASTYNEQFF
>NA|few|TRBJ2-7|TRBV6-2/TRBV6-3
TGTGCCAGCTTAACTACGCGGCAGGGGAACTACGAGCAGTACTTC
CASLTTRQGNYEQYF
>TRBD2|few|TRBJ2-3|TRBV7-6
TGTGCCAGCAGCGCACAGAGGGCTAGCGGGGCCAGTGGCACAGATACGCAGTATTTT
CASSAQRASGASGTDTQYF
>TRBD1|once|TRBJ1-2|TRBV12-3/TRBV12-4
TGTGCCAGCAGTTTGAGCTTGCCAGGGGGAGGCTACACCTTC
CASSLSLPGGGYTF
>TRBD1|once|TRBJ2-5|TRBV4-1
TGCGCCAGCAGCCCGAGACAGGGGGGGGCGGAGACCCAGTACTTC
CASSPRQGGAETQYF
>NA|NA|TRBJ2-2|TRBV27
TGTGCCAGCAGTCCCACGACCGGCACCGGGGAGCTGTTTTTT
CASSPTTGTGELFF
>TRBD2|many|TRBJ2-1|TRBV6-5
TGTGCCAGCAGTTACTCGAGTGGGCTAGCGGGAGTCAATGAGCAGTTCTTC
CASSYSSGLAGVNEQFF
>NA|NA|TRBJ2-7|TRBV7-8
TGTGCCAGCAGGGTAGAGGTGGTCAACGAGCAGTACTTC
CASRVEVVNEQYF
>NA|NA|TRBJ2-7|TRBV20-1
TGCAGTGCCCCCTTCTACGAGCAGTACTTC
CSAPFYEQYF
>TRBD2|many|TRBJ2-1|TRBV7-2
TGTGCCAGCAGCTCGACTCTGACTAGCACCGAGCAGTTCTTC
CASSSTLTSTEQFF
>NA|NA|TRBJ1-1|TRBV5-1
TGCGCCAGCAGCTTTGGGACGGCAGGCACTGAAGCTTTCTTT
CASSFGTAGTEAFF
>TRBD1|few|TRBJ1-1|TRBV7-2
TGTGCCAGCAGCGTGCGGACAGGGGGCAGCACTGAAGCTTTCTTT
CASSVRTGGSTEAFF
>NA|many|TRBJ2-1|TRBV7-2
TGTGCCAGCAGCTTAGATAGTTCCTACAATGAGCAGTTCTTC
CASSLDSSYNEQFF